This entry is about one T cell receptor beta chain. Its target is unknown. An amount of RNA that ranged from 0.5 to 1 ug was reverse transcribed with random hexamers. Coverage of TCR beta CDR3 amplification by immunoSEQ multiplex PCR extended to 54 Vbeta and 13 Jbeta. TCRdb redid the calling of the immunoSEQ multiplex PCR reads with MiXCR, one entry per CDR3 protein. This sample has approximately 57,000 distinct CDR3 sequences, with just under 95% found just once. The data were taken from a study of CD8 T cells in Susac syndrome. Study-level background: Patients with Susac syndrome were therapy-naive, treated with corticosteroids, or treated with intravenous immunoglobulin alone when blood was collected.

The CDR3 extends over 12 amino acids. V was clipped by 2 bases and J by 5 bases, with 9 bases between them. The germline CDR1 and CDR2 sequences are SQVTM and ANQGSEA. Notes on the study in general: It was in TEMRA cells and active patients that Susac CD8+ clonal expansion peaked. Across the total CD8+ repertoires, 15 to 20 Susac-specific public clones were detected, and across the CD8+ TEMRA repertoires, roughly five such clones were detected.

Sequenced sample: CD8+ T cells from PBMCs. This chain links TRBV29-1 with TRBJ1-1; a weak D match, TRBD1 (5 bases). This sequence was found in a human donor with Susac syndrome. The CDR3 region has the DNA TGCAGCGTTGAAAGGGGATTTACTGAAGCTTTCTTT. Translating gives CSVERGFTEAFF. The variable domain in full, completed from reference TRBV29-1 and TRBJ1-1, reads SAVISQKPSRDICQRGTSLTIQCQVDSQVTMMFWYRQQPGQSLTLIATANQGSEATYESGFVIDKFPISRPNLTFSTLTVSNMSPEDSSIYLCSVERGFTEAFFGQGTRLTVV.